These T cell receptor beta chains were read from a single sample in a study of cytomegalovirus exposure and HLA in healthy donors. Some clones are missing from TCRdb's copy, which holds only in-frame ones; the method was immunoSEQ multiplex PCR. Of roughly 130,000 clones listed, roughly 83% are singletons. Sequencing input: PBMCs. Every receptor here comes from a man aged 18 to 30 in good health and CMV-seronegative. The CDR3 runs from the conserved cysteine through the conserved F or W. Fields, in order: V gene, D gene, clone size, J gene, CDR3 protein, CDR3 DNA. D genes are given only for firm matches. Rows may omit the clone size; those that give it use once, few, many or a size class.

TRBV5-1	.	.	TRBJ1-2	CASSLGPGLYGYTF	TGCGCCAGCAGCTTGGGTCCGGGTTTGTATGGCTACACCTTC
TRBV10-3	TRBD1	once	TRBJ1-2	CAISERTTGGPYGYTF	TGTGCCATCAGTGAGAGAACGACAGGGGGCCCCTATGGCTACACCTTC
TRBV2	TRBD1	.	TRBJ1-2	CASNSGQGYNYGYTF	TGTGCCAGCAACTCCGGACAGGGTTATAACTATGGCTACACCTTC
TRBV4-3	.	.	TRBJ1-5	CASSPRANQPQHF	TGCGCCAGCAGCCCGCGGGCCAATCAGCCCCAGCATTTT
TRBV20-1	.	.	TRBJ2-7	CSAPRGYEQYF	TGCAGTGCTCCAAGGGGGTACGAGCAGTACTTC
TRBV6-1	.	.	TRBJ2-3	CASLEGGRTDTQYF	TGTGCCAGCCTTGAAGGGGGGCGCACAGATACGCAGTATTTT
TRBV5-4	TRBD2	few	TRBJ2-5	CASSLGGTSQETQYF	TGTGCCAGCAGCTTGGGGGGGACTAGCCAAGAGACCCAGTACTTC
TRBV5-8	.	.	TRBJ1-4	CASSLALVVGRGEKLFF	TGTGCCAGCAGCTTGGCCCTGGTAGTAGGAAGAGGCGAAAAACTGTTTTTT
TRBV4-3	.	.	TRBJ1-5	CASSQDGVGGSNQPQHF	TGCGCCAGCAGCCAAGATGGGGTGGGGGGGAGCAATCAGCCCCAGCATTTT
TRBV7-2	.	once	TRBJ2-7	CASSPRRAGRYEQYF	TGTGCCAGCAGCCCCCGCCGGGCAGGGAGGTACGAGCAGTACTTC
TRBV4-3	.	once	TRBJ1-5	CASSQDVGRTQHQPQHF	TGCGCCAGCAGCCAAGATGTAGGGAGGACACAGCATCAGCCCCAGCATTTT
TRBV15	TRBD2	.	TRBJ2-1	CATSRGLAIYNEQFF	TGTGCCACCAGCAGGGGACTAGCGATCTACAATGAGCAGTTCTTC
TRBV5-4	.	few	TRBJ1-1	CASSRTLMNTEAFF	TGTGCCAGCAGTCGGACACTTATGAACACTGAAGCTTTCTTT
TRBV2	.	.	TRBJ2-3	CASSEAGLTDTQYF	TGTGCCAGCAGTGAGGCAGGGTTGACAGATACGCAGTATTTT
TRBV30	TRBD1	.	TRBJ2-7	CAWSAKRQGDEQYF	TGTGCCTGGAGTGCAAAAAGACAGGGGGACGAGCAGTACTTC
TRBV27	.	.	TRBJ1-5	CASSLDSLNQPQHF	TGTGCCAGCAGTTTAGACAGCCTTAATCAGCCCCAGCATTTT
TRBV13	TRBD2	.	TRBJ2-3	CASSCTGTSGRETDTQYF	TGTGCCAGCAGCTGCACGGGGACTAGCGGGAGAGAGACAGATACGCAGTATTTT
TRBV28	TRBD1	.	TRBJ2-2	CASRTTGTGNTGELFF	TGTGCCAGCAGGACCACTGGGACAGGGAACACCGGGGAGCTGTTTTTT
TRBV19	.	.	TRBJ1-2	CATSDRNLMRYGYTF	TGTGCCACATCGGACAGAAATCTCATGCGTTATGGCTACACCTTC
TRBV28	.	.	TRBJ1-2	CASGYREKGYPF	TGTGCCAGCGGGTACAGGGAAAAGGGCTACCCCTTC
TRBV11-1	TRBD1	.	TRBJ1-2	CASSLDKQGNYYGYTF	TGTGCCAGCAGCTTAGACAAACAGGGGAATTACTATGGCTACACCTTC
TRBV6-1	.	.	TRBJ1-3	CASSEAQRNTIYF	TGTGCCAGCAGTGAAGCGCAGAGAAACACCATATATTTT
TRBV4-2	TRBD2	once	TRBJ2-7	CASSQDTGGFSYEQYF	TGTGCCAGCAGCCAAGATACGGGGGGTTTCTCCTACGAGCAGTACTTC
TRBV5-4	TRBD2	.	TRBJ2-1	CASIPRGGRLAGEYNEQFF	TGTGCCAGCATCCCGAGAGGGGGGAGACTAGCGGGAGAATACAATGAGCAGTTCTTC
TRBV7-9	.	.	TRBJ1-2	CASSSDRPNYGYTF	TGTGCCAGCAGCTCCGACAGGCCCAACTATGGCTACACCTTC
TRBV9	TRBD2	.	TRBJ2-7	CASSVDGLAGYEQYF	TGTGCCAGCAGCGTGGACGGACTAGCTGGGTACGAGCAGTACTTC
TRBV2	.	.	TRBJ1-4	CASRPAGGEKLFF	TGTGCCAGCAGACCTGCCGGGGGTGAAAAACTGTTTTTT
TRBV29-1	TRBD1	.	TRBJ2-5	CSGRQGAGETQYF	TGCAGCGGTCGACAGGGGGCGGGAGAGACCCAGTACTTC
TRBV5-4	TRBD2	medium-sized	TRBJ2-7	CASSSSGRGYEQYF	TGTGCCAGCAGCTCTAGCGGGAGAGGCTACGAGCAGTACTTC
TRBV9	.	.	TRBJ1-5	CASSVDGGNQPQHF	TGTGCCAGCAGCGTAGATGGAGGGAATCAGCCCCAGCATTTT
TRBV5-1	TRBD1	.	TRBJ1-5	CASSLGTGENQPQHF	TGCGCCAGCAGCTTGGGGACAGGGGAAAATCAGCCCCAGCATTTT
TRBV2	.	.	TRBJ2-1	CAIRRNYNEQFF	TGTGCCATCAGGAGAAATTACAATGAGCAGTTCTTC
TRBV28	TRBD1	.	TRBJ2-2	CASRTSGTGITGELFF	TGTGCCAGCAGAACATCCGGGACAGGGATCACCGGGGAGCTGTTTTTT
TRBV5-1	TRBD2	.	TRBJ2-2	CASSGLAGTGELFF	TGCGCCAGCAGTGGGCTAGCGGGTACCGGGGAGCTGTTTTTT
TRBV2	.	.	TRBJ1-6	CASSVQGGNSPLHF	TGTGCCAGCAGTGTCCAGGGAGGAAATTCACCCCTCCACTTT
TRBV7-9	.	few	TRBJ2-2	CASSSAGPNTGELFF	TGTGCCAGCAGCTCGGCAGGGCCGAACACCGGGGAGCTGTTTTTT
TRBV30	TRBD2	few	TRBJ2-1	CAWEREGHNEQFF	TGTGCCTGGGAGCGGGAGGGCCACAATGAGCAGTTCTTC
TRBV4-1	TRBD2	.	TRBJ2-2	CASSPLAGGPLGELFF	TGCGCCAGCAGCCCCCTAGCGGGAGGGCCGCTCGGGGAGCTGTTTTTT
TRBV19	TRBD1	once	TRBJ2-5	CASSRWDSQETQYF	TGTGCCAGTAGTAGATGGGACAGCCAAGAGACCCAGTACTTC
TRBV9	TRBD2	.	TRBJ2-1	CASSVDGGSYNEQFF	TGTGCCAGCAGCGTAGACGGGGGGTCCTACAATGAGCAGTTCTTC
TRBV29-1	.	.	TRBJ1-1	CSAATQGAEAFF	TGCAGCGCCGCAACCCAGGGCGCTGAAGCTTTCTTT
TRBV4-2	TRBD2	.	TRBJ2-3	CASSQEAGGNTDTQYF	TGTGCCAGCAGCCAAGAAGCGGGAGGAAACACAGATACGCAGTATTTT
TRBV5-1	TRBD1	.	TRBJ1-6	CASSLGGQRTSSPLHF	TGCGCCAGCAGCTTGGGGGGACAGAGGACAAGTTCACCCCTCCACTTT
TRBV9	.	.	TRBJ2-1	CASSNLNEQFF	TGTGCCAGCAGCAATCTTAATGAGCAGTTCTTC
TRBV6-6	TRBD2	.	TRBJ2-2	CASSSTSGDGELFF	TGTGCCAGCAGTTCGACTAGCGGGGACGGGGAGCTGTTTTTT
TRBV28	.	.	TRBJ1-1	CASPNPGALNTEAFF	TGTGCCAGCCCTAATCCAGGGGCCCTAAACACTGAAGCTTTCTTT
TRBV13	TRBD1	.	TRBJ2-2	CASSRNRGLNTGELFF	TGTGCCAGCAGCCGAAACAGGGGCTTGAACACCGGGGAGCTGTTTTTT
TRBV4-3	TRBD2	few	TRBJ2-1	CASSHTGRGRNEQFF	TGCGCCAGCAGCCACACCGGGAGGGGGAGGAATGAGCAGTTCTTC
TRBV19	.	few	TRBJ1-5	CASSIDGRGQPQHF	TGTGCCAGTAGTATAGATGGGAGGGGTCAGCCCCAGCATTTT
TRBV19	.	.	TRBJ1-4	CASSVDQGIARNEKLFF	TGTGCCAGTAGTGTAGACCAGGGTATCGCCAGAAATGAAAAACTGTTTTTT
TRBV27	.	.	TRBJ2-7	CASSLSGRNEQYF	TGTGCCAGCAGTTTATCGGGCAGAAACGAGCAGTACTTC
TRBV6-5	.	once	TRBJ1-6	CASTSPGLRSPLHF	TGTGCCAGCACCTCTCCTGGACTCCGGTCACCCCTCCACTTT
TRBV28	.	.	TRBJ1-4	CASRILLRGGEKLFF	TGTGCCAGCAGGATACTCCTGAGGGGAGGGGAAAAACTGTTTTTT